Listed below are T cell receptor beta chains from one sample, sequenced in a study of CD8+ T cells in alopecia areata. Only in-frame clones appear in the TCRdb table, and some are missing; sequencing was by immunoSEQ multiplex PCR. The repertoire holds 180,000 or so clones, with roughly 60% as singletons. The sequenced sample was CD4+ T cells sorted from blood, obtained at week 0. Receptor source: a human donor with alopecia areata. CDR3s include the opening cysteine and the closing phenylalanine or tryptophan. A row's size may be missing; if present it is once, few, many or a size class.

v_call	j_call	clone_size	cdr3_aa
TRBV2	TRBJ1-2	-	CASSDRGYTF
TRBV30	TRBJ1-1	-	CACLSQMNTEAFF
TRBV7-9	TRBJ1-2	-	CASTQGPGGYTF
TRBV7-2	TRBJ2-3	-	CASSLASTDTQYF
TRBV5-6	TRBJ1-1	-	CASSWAGAGGAEAFF
TRBV29-1	TRBJ2-7	-	CSVGESYEQYF
TRBV10-3	TRBJ2-5	-	CAMGNQETQYF
TRBV6-5	TRBJ1-5	few	CASSALTGGHQPQHF
TRBV4-1	TRBJ1-4	once	CASSQVAGEKLFF
TRBV29-1	TRBJ1-1	-	CSVGAGMNTEAFF
TRBV2	TRBJ1-2	few	CASSQQRANYGYTF
TRBV27	TRBJ1-5	-	CASRPTGWEQPQHF
TRBV2	TRBJ1-5	-	CASSWGQGRNQPQHF
TRBV29-1	TRBJ1-1	few	CSAKAYTEAFF
TRBV23-1	TRBJ2-3	-	CASSQSGTGTDTQYF
TRBV29-1	TRBJ1-1	once	CSAERADTEAFF
TRBV11-2	TRBJ1-6	few	CASLQYGEGNNSPLHF
TRBV7-3	TRBJ2-5	few	CASSLTRLETQYF
TRBV5-1	TRBJ2-3	-	CASRSGLAATDTQYF
TRBV5-6	TRBJ1-2	-	CASSLVGGGYTF
TRBV5-6	TRBJ2-3	-	CASRGWLQLQTDTQYF
TRBV6-5	TRBJ1-1	once	CASSYRGQGTEAFF
TRBV29-1	TRBJ1-1	few	CSVDLGRAKAFF
TRBV2	TRBJ2-5	once	CASSYASETQYF
TRBV30	TRBJ1-1	-	CAVDAEGLNTEAFF
TRBV9	TRBJ2-3	-	CASSVGPPGPDTQYF
TRBV5-8	TRBJ2-5	-	CASSRQGGETQYF
TRBV29-1	TRBJ1-2	-	CSVVRTNDGYTF